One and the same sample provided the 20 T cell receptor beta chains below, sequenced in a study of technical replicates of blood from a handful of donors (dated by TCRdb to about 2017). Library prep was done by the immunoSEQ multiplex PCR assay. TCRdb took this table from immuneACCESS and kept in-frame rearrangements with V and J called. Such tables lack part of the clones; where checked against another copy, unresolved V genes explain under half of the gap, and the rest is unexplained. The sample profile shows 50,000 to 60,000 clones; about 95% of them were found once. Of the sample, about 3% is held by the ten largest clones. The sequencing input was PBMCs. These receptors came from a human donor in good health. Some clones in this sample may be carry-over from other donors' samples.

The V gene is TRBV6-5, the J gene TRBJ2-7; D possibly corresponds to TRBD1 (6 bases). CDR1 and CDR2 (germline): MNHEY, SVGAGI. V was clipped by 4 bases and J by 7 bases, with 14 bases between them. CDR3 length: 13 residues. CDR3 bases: TGTGCCAGCAGTTCACAGGGCCGGCTAGAGCAGTACTTC. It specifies CASSSQGRLEQYF.

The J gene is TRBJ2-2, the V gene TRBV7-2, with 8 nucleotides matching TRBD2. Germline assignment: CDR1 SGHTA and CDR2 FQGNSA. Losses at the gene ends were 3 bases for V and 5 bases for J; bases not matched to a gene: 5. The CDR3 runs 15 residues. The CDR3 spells CASSFISSGTGELFF. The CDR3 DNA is TGTGCCAGCAGCTTTATTTCTAGCGGGACCGGGGAGCTGTTTTTT.

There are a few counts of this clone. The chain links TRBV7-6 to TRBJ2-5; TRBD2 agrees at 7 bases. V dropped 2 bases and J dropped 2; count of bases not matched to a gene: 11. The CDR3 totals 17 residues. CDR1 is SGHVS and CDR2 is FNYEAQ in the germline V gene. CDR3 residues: CASSLRGLAAPQETQYF. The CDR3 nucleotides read TGTGCCAGCAGCTTACGAGGGCTAGCGGCCCCTCAAGAGACCCAGTACTTC.

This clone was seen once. The CDR3 DNA reads as TGTGCCAGCATCGGTAGCGGGAGCAAAAATACGCAGTATTTT. Protein product: CASIGSGSKNTQYF. The V call is TRBV6-5, the J call TRBJ2-3; 9 nucleotides align to TRBD2. The germline CDR1 and CDR2 sequences are MNHEY and SVGAGI. Germline trimming cut 7 bases from V and 7 bases from J; bases unmatched to any gene: 9. This CDR3 spans 14 amino acids.

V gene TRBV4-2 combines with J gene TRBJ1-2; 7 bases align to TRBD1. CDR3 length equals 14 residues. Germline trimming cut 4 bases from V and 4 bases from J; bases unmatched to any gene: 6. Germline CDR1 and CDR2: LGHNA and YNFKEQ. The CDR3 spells CASSPGQASYGYTF. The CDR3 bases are TGTGCCAGCAGCCCCGGACAGGCAAGCTATGGCTACACCTTC.

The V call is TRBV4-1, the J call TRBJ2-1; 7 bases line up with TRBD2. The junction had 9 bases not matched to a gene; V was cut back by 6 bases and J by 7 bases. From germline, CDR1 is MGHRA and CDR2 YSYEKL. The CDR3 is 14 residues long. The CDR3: CASRRSGAGNEQFF. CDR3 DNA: TGCGCCAGCAGACGGAGCGGGGCGGGGAATGAGCAGTTCTTC.

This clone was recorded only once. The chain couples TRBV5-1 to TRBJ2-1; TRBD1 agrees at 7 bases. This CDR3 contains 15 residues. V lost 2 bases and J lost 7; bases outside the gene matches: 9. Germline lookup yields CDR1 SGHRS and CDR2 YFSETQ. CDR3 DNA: TGCGCCAGCAGCTTTGCAGGGGGTCGGAGAAATGAGCAGTTCTTC. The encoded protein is CASSFAGGRRNEQFF.

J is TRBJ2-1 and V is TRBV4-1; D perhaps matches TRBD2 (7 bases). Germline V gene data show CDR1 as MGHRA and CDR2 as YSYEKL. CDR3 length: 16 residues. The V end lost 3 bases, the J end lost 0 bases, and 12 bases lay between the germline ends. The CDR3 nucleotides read TGCGCCAGCAGCCACCTCGGGGGGCCCTCCTACAATGAGCAGTTCTTC. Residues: CASSHLGGPSYNEQFF.

The CDR3, as DNA: TGTGCCAGCAGCGTAGGAGACAGGGGGAATTCTATGGGCTACACCTTC. Translation gives CASSVGDRGNSMGYTF. The chain employs TRBV9 and TRBJ1-2; 9 bases are a match to TRBD1. The CDR3 is 16 amino acids. Germline CDR1 and CDR2: SGDLS and YYNGEE. V was clipped by 0 bases and J by 8 bases; unmatched bases: 11. Complete variable domain (other parts from reference TRBV9 and TRBJ1-2): DSGVTQTPKHLITATGQRVTLRCSPRSGDLSVYWYQQSLDQGLQFLIQYYNGEERAKGNILERFSAQQFPDLHSELNLSSLELGDSALYFCASSVGDRGNSMGYTFGSGTRLTVV.

The CDR3 protein is CASSVGRDEQYF. The DNA for the CDR3 is TGCGCCAGCAGTGTAGGGCGGGACGAGCAGTACTTC. This chain connects TRBV5-1 to TRBJ2-7, with D maybe TRBD2 (5 bases). Germline CDR1 is SGHRS and CDR2 is YFSETQ. This CDR3 comprises 12 residues. Trimming cost V 5 bases and J 5 bases, with 11 bases left between them.

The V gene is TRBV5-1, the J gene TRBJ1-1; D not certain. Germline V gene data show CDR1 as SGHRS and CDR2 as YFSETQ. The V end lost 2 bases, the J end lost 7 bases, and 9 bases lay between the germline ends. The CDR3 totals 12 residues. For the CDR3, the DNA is TGCGCCAGCAGCTTCCAGAGAGGTGAAGCTTTCTTT. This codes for CASSFQRGEAFF.

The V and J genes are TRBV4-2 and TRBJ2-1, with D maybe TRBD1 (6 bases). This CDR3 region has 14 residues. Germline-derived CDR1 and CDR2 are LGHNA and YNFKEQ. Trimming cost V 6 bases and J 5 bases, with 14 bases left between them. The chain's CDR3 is CASSLQGRNNEQFF. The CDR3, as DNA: TGTGCCAGCAGTCTTCAGGGGCGAAACAATGAGCAGTTCTTC.

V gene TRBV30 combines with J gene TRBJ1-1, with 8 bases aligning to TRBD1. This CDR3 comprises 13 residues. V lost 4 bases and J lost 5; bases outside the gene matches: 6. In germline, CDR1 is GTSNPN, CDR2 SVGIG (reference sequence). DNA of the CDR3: TGTGCCTGGACGCGACAGGGGACGACTGAAGCTTTCTTT. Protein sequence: CAWTRQGTTEAFF.

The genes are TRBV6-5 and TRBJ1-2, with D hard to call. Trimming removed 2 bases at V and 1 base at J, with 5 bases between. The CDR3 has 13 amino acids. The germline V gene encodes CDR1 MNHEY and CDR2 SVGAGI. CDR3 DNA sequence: TGTGCCAGCAGTTACAGGAGTAACTATGGCTACACCTTC. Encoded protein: CASSYRSNYGYTF.

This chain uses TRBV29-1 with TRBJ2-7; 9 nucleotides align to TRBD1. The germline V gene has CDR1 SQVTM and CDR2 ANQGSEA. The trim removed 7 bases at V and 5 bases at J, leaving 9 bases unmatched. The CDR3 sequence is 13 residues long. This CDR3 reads CSDRGQGYDEQYF. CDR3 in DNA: TGCAGCGACCGGGGACAGGGTTACGACGAGCAGTACTTC.

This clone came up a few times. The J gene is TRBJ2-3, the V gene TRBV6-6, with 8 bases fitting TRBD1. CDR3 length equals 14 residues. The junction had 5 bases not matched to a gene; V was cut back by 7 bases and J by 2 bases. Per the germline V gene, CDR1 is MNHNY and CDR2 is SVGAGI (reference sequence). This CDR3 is CASNRDRPTDTQYF. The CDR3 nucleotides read TGTGCCAGCAACCGGGACAGGCCCACAGATACGCAGTATTTT.

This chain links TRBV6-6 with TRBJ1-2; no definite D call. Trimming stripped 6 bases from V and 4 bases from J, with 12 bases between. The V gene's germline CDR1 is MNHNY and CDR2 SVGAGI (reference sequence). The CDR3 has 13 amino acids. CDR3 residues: CASRPDGGYGYTF. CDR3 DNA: TGTGCCAGCAGGCCGGACGGAGGCTATGGCTACACCTTC.

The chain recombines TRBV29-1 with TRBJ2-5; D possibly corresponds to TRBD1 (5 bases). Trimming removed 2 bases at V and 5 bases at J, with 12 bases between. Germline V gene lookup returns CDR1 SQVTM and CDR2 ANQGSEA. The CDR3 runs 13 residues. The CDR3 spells CSVEMTVEETQYF. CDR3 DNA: TGCAGCGTTGAAATGACAGTTGAGGAGACCCAGTACTTC.

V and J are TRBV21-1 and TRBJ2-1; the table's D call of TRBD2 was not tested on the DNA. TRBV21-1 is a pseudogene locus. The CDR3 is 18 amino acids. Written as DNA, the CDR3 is TGTGCCAGCAACATCACACTAGCGGGTACTAGCTCCTACAATGAGCAGTTCTTC. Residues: CASNITLAGTSSYNEQFF.

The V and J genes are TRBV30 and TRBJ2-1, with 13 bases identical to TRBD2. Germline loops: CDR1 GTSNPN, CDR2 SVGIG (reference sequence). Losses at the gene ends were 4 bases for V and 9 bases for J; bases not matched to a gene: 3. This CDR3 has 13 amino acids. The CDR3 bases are TGTGCCTGGAAGGGACTAGCGGGATCTGAGCAGTTCTTC. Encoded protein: CAWKGLAGSEQFF.